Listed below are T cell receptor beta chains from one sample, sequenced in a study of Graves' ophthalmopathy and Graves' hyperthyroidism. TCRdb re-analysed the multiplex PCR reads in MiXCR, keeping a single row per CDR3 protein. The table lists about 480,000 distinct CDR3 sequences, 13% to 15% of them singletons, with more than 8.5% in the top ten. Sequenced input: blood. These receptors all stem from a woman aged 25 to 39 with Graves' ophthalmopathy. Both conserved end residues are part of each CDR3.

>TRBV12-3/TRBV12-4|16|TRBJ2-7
CASSLSGTGVTYEQYF
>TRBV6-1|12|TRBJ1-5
CASRGTSGAQHF
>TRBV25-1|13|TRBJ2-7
CASRGGWRDEQYF
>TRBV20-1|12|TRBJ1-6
CSAQRYNSPLHF
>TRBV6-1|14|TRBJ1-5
CASRETGGNQPQHF
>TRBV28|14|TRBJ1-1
CASSFFGRPTEAFF
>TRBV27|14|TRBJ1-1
CASSLSTGSTEAFF
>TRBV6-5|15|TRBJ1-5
CASSYGTGTDQPQHF
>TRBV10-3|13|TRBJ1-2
CAIRADRLEGYTF
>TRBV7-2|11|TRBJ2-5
CASSWSGTQYF
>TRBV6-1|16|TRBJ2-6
CASTEGGSSGANVLTF
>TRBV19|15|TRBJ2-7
CASSNSHLESYEQYF
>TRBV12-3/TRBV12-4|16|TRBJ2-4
CASSLRGAKAKNIQYF
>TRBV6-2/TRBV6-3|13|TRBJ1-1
CASSYRRVGEAFF
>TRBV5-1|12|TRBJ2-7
CASSWERYEQYF